This T cell receptor (beta chain) was sequenced during a study of blood T cell repertoires in COVID-19 (TCRdb year 2020). For the study in its entirety: The collaborator samples originated in the United States, Italy and Spain and spanned the acute and convalescent phases of COVID-19. HLA class I and class II types, where available, came from metadata supplied by the sample provider rather than from assay-based typing. Nearly every sample came with metadata listing a de-identified subject ID, COVID-19 status, age in years and sex. The repertoires were made available in a free public database intended to serve as a resource for research on the immune response to SARS-CoV-2. The samples were drawn from the first 160 participants of the ongoing ImmuneRACE study and from 1,254 subjects provided by 6 global collaborators. Subjects who had been exposed to COVID-19, were actively infected with it, or had recovered from it provided the deeply sampled blood TCRbeta repertoires that made up the dataset. The prospective study material was composed of cDNA or gDNA derived from T cells, B-cell-depleted T cells, or PBMCs. Overall results and qualifications from the work: Clinical and demographic metadata were provided uncurated, with the amount varying by source and participant.

About this clone itself: The specificity of this receptor is unknown. Nothing much larger sits one base from this clone, and base qualities are not available.

TCRbeta CDR3 regions were amplified from genomic DNA using the immunoSEQ Assay, a bias-controlled multiplex PCR. From the authors' description of their analysis: The number of nucleated cells in each sample was estimated by amplification of reference gene primers within the assay. To quantify the absolute abundance of each unique TCRbeta CDR3 rearrangement, sequence reads were collapsed and filtered. For each sample, productive Simpson clonality was calculated by taking the square root of Simpson's diversity index across productive rearrangements. TCRdb re-hosts the immuneACCESS table, in-frame sequences only. Its copies lack some clones; in the studies checked, an unresolved V gene accounts for under half of them, and the cause for the rest is not known. Clone size and the V and J calls come from that table; the DNA yielded D and trimming. This sample has a few hundred thousand clones in its table, and around 79% of those were observed once. The ten largest clones represent 2.5% to 4% of the sample.

CDR1 is given as DFQATT and CDR2 as SNEGSKA, both from the germline V gene (reference sequence). Deletion took 3 bases off V and 3 bases off J, with a span of 6 bases between the germline ends. Including the terminal cysteine and phenylalanine, the CDR3 comprises 12 residues. Only the CDR3 DNA stays, 36 bases, in frame from base 1. Whole blood was collected in K2EDTA tubes by collaborating institutions according to the institutions' own protocols. For TCRbeta analysis, collaborators shipped samples in one of three forms: frozen whole blood, isolated PBMCs, or DNA extracted from either of those sample types.

The sample comprised peripheral blood. The sequence joins TRBV20-1 to TRBJ2-1, with an unclear D gene assignment. This TCR derives from a woman aged 80 or over with acute or convalescent COVID-19. CDR3 sequence: CSASASYNEQFF. The DNA sequence is TGCAGTGCTAGTGCTAGCTACAATGAGCAGTTCTTC.